The rows below give T cell receptor beta chains drawn from one sample of a study of blood T cell repertoires in COVID-19. The protocol was immunoSEQ multiplex PCR, while the TCRdb copy is restricted to in-frame clones and leaves out a portion. The repertoire holds around 100,000 clones, with roughly 85% as singletons. Sequenced sample: peripheral blood. Receptors originate from a man in his 70s with active or convalescent COVID-19. Both conserved end residues are part of each CDR3. The size of a clone is reported for some rows only, either as once, few or many, or as a class for expanded clones.

length: 12
size: .
V: TRBV28
J: TRBJ1-5
CDR3: CASSFQFQPQHF

length: 15
size: .
V: TRBV30
J: TRBJ2-3
CDR3: CACGPGREGEDTQYF

length: 15
size: .
V: TRBV6-5
J: TRBJ2-5
CDR3: CASSSPGRGLETQYF

length: 13
size: .
V: TRBV12-3/TRBV12-4
J: TRBJ2-1
CDR3: CASSRTGGNEQFF

length: 15
size: .
V: TRBV10-3
J: TRBJ2-1
CDR3: CAISLGVEGYNEQFF

length: 18
size: .
V: TRBV7-3
J: TRBJ2-3
CDR3: CASSSTSRLAGGTDTQYF

length: 15
size: .
V: TRBV7-2
J: TRBJ1-1
CDR3: CASSPYRQGGGEAFF

length: 15
size: .
V: TRBV7-9
J: TRBJ2-3
CDR3: CASSLKATSTDTQYF

length: 14
size: .
V: TRBV5-6
J: TRBJ2-7
CDR3: CASSLYRVGYEQYF

length: 16
size: once
V: TRBV7-8
J: TRBJ2-1
CDR3: CASSFIQGKKYNEQFF

length: 16
size: once
V: TRBV6-2/TRBV6-3
J: TRBJ2-3
CDR3: CASSYRTTGSTDTQYF

length: 14
size: .
V: TRBV24-1
J: TRBJ1-1
CDR3: CATSGSQQNTEAFF

length: 16
size: .
V: TRBV18
J: TRBJ2-4
CDR3: CASSPIRSQREGIQYF

length: 13
size: .
V: TRBV5-1
J: TRBJ2-5
CDR3: CASSGGGVETQYF

length: 12
size: once
V: TRBV24-1
J: TRBJ2-1
CDR3: CATGTGGNEQFF

length: 14
size: .
V: TRBV5-1
J: TRBJ1-4
CDR3: CASSAGTAIEKLFF

length: 15
size: .
V: TRBV28
J: TRBJ1-4
CDR3: CASKGGVATNEKLFF

length: 15
size: few
V: TRBV5-1
J: TRBJ1-1
CDR3: CASSLEQGARAEAFF

length: 16
size: .
V: TRBV5-6
J: TRBJ1-1
CDR3: CASSFQGTSRNTEAFF

length: 14
size: .
V: TRBV19
J: TRBJ1-1
CDR3: CASSRPGPNTEAFF

length: 14
size: .
V: TRBV5-4
J: TRBJ2-5
CDR3: CASSLEGRQETQYF

length: 14
size: .
V: TRBV5-1
J: TRBJ1-1
CDR3: CASKIQGGNTEAFF

length: 14
size: .
V: TRBV5-1
J: TRBJ1-2
CDR3: CASSLQNTNYGYTF

length: 15
size: .
V: TRBV4-2
J: TRBJ1-2
CDR3: CASSQGDGGSSGYTF

length: 15
size: .
V: TRBV15
J: TRBJ1-5
CDR3: CATRWDRGDNQPQHF

length: 14
size: .
V: TRBV6-5
J: TRBJ1-3
CDR3: CASKLQNSGNTIYF

length: 15
size: .
V: TRBV28
J: TRBJ1-5
CDR3: CASRRGTDLNQPQHF

length: 15
size: few
V: TRBV7-2
J: TRBJ2-2
CDR3: CASSLRTGSTGELFF

length: 15
size: .
V: TRBV19
J: TRBJ1-5
CDR3: CASKTDRALGRPQHF